The 22 T cell receptor beta chains below all came from one sample that was sequenced in a study of T cells in Graves' hyperthyroidism and ophthalmopathy. Regions amplified from RNA transcripts were the TCR beta CDR3 regions. TCR CDR3 underwent first-round RT-PCR with the HTBI primer set. TCRdb itself ran the multiplex PCR reads through MiXCR, one entry per CDR3 protein. The data hold some 350,000 distinct CDR3 sequences, with approximately 25% observed a single time. What was sequenced was blood. Receptors originate from a man aged 45 to 65 with Graves' hyperthyroidism.

As for this clonotype: Sequence at one end of the junction differs from germline and may be a read error. The chain employs TRBV7-9 and TRBJ2-3; TRBD2 might be the D (7 bases). Looked up from germline, CDR1 is SEHNR and CDR2 is FQNEAQ (reference sequence). This CDR3 has 17 residues. CDR3 DNA: TGTGCCGGCAGCTTAAACACTAGGGGGGGGGCAACAGATACGCAGTATTTT. It specifies CAGSLNTRGGATDTQYF.

The V and J genes are TRBV20-1 and TRBJ2-1, with 10 bases lining up with TRBD2. V lost 2 bases to trimming and J lost 8 bases; unmatched junction nucleotides: 3. The length of the CDR3 is 13 residues. Germline values: CDR1 DFQATT, CDR2 SNEGSKA (reference sequence). The CDR3 loop is CSARLAGAYEQFF. The CDR3 DNA reads TGCAGTGCTAGACTAGCGGGAGCATATGAGCAGTTCTTC.

This clonotype was counted many times. The genes are TRBV2 and TRBJ1-1; 9 nucleotides align to TRBD1. The CDR3 consists of 15 residues. With 3 bases clipped from V and 1 base from J, the junction kept 3 bases outside the gene matches. Germline CDR1 reads SNHLY; CDR2 reads FYNNEI. For the CDR3, the DNA is TGTGCCAGCAGTGATCAGGGACAGGGGAACACTGAAGCTTTCTTT. Translation: CASSDQGQGNTEAFF. The full variable domain, its missing parts supplied by reference TRBV2 and TRBJ1-1, is EPEVTQTPSHQVTQMGQEVILRCVPISNHLYFYWYRQILGQKVEFLVSFYNNEISEKSEIFDDQFSVERPDGSNFTLKIRSTKLEDSAMYFCASSDQGQGNTEAFFGQGTRLTVV.

This chain joins TRBV9 and TRBJ2-5; TRBD2 is a possible D gene (5 bases). Per the germline V gene, CDR1 is SGDLS and CDR2 is YYNGEE. V shed 0 bases and J shed 5 bases, with 11 bases lying between them. The CDR3 is 14 amino acids. DNA for the CDR3: TGTGCCAGCAGCGTAGGTCTTAGCGCGGAGACCCAGTACTTC. Amino acids: CASSVGLSAETQYF.

Points on this clonotype: A much larger clone sits a single nucleotide away, making a read error possible. J is TRBJ1-5 and V is TRBV2; D remains unclear. The length of the CDR3 is 12 residues. The germline gives CDR1 SNHLY, CDR2 FYNNEI. CDR3 bases: TGTGCCGGCAGTGAGGATCCTCAGCCCCAGCATTTT. It codes for CAGSEDPQPQHF.

The chain is built from TRBV20-1 and TRBJ2-1; weak D call: TRBD2 (5 bases). The DNA end favors TRBJ2-7, so the J call may be wrong. The V gene's germline CDR1 is DFQATT and CDR2 SNEGSKA (reference sequence). CDR3 length: 15 amino acids. The CDR3 loop is CSATRPGSSYNEQYF. CDR3 sequence (DNA): TGCAGTGCTACTCGGCCGGGGAGCTCCTACAATGAGCAGTACTTC.

The chain uses TRBV28 and TRBJ1-5; D gene ambiguous. The CDR3 is 15 residues long. Germline CDR1 MDHEN, CDR2 SYDVKM. The germline V and J ends were trimmed by 6 bases and 2 bases, with 14 bases remaining between them. The CDR3 bases are TGTGCCAGCAGCAGAGCGGGGTCGGGCAATCAGCCCCAGCATTTT. It encodes CASSRAGSGNQPQHF.

The genes are TRBV29-1 and TRBJ2-5, with no clear D. The germline gives CDR1 SQVTM, CDR2 ANQGSEA. The CDR3 is 11 amino acids. Trimming took 4 bases from V and 5 from J, leaving 8 bases between them. In nucleotides, the CDR3 is TGCAGCGTTGTTCCGGTGGAGACCCAGTACTTC. It is translated as CSVVPVETQYF. Based on the CDR3 plus reference TRBV29-1 and TRBJ2-5, the full variable domain is SAVISQKPSRDICQRGTSLTIQCQVDSQVTMMFWYRQQPGQSLTLIATANQGSEATYESGFVIDKFPISRPNLTFSTLTVSNMSPEDSSIYLCSVVPVETQYFGPGTRLLVL.

This chain links TRBV7-2 with TRBJ2-1; TRBD2 matches at 10 bases. V gave up 6 bases and J gave up 7 bases; unmatched junction bases: 12. The CDR3 length is 16 residues. CDR1 SGHTA and CDR2 FQGNSA come from the germline V gene. Written as DNA, the CDR3 is TGTGCCAGCAGGCAGTATAGCGGGGGGCCGAGAAATGAGCAGTTCTTC. Its protein is CASRQYSGGPRNEQFF.

This clonotype was detected a few times. V gene TRBV18 combines with J gene TRBJ2-3; D gene uncertain. Germline-derived CDR1 and CDR2 are KGHSH and LQKENI. Trimming left V 1 base short and J 4 bases short, with 9 bases between. The CDR3 has 14 amino acids. Here the CDR3 DNA reads TGTGCCAGCTCACCACAGGACGCAGCAGATACGCAGTATTTT. Translation: CASSPQDAADTQYF. Based on the CDR3 plus reference TRBV18 and TRBJ2-3, the full variable domain is NAGVMQNPRHLVRRRGQEARLRCSPMKGHSHVYWYRQLPEEGLKFMVYLQKENIIDESGMPKERFSAEFPKEGPSILRIQQVVRGDSAAYFCASSPQDAADTQYFGPGTRLTVL.

This clonotype was seen a few times. This rearrangement joins TRBV20-1 to TRBJ2-1, with D unresolved. The length of the CDR3 is 14 residues. From germline, CDR1 is DFQATT and CDR2 SNEGSKA (reference sequence). The CDR3 region is CTAGSSARRVEQFF. Here the CDR3 DNA reads TGCACCGCTGGCTCGAGCGCCCGACGGGTTGAGCAGTTCTTC.

The CDR3 spells CASSSQTGSETQYF. In DNA form, the CDR3 reads TGTGCCAGCAGCTCACAGACAGGCTCCGAGACCCAGTACTTC. This rearrangement joins TRBV7-9 to TRBJ2-5; the D gene is possibly TRBD1 (6 bases). Germline V gene data show CDR1 as SEHNR and CDR2 as FQNEAQ (reference sequence). The V end was cut by 4 bases, the J end by 5 bases, with 14 bases between. The CDR3 is 14 amino acids.

The V gene is TRBV5-1, the J gene TRBJ1-6, with 8 bases that match TRBD1. Looked up from germline, CDR1 is SGHRS and CDR2 is YFSETQ. V shed 4 bases, J shed 6 bases, and the junction held 3 bases outside the gene matches. CDR3 length: 14 amino acids. In DNA, the CDR3 is TGCGCCAGCAGCAAGGACAGGGTTAATTCACCCCTCCACTTT. This sequence encodes CASSKDRVNSPLHF.

The chain couples TRBV5-1 to TRBJ1-1, with 9 bases aligning to TRBD1. This CDR3 contains 15 residues. With V trimmed by 4 bases and J by 3 bases, 7 bases remained unmatched. The germline CDR1 and CDR2 sequences are SGHRS and YFSETQ. CDR3 residues: CASSVGGQGDTEAFF. The CDR3 coding sequence is TGCGCCAGCAGCGTGGGGGGACAGGGTGACACTGAAGCTTTCTTT.

This rearrangement joins TRBV5-1 to TRBJ2-7, with TRBD1 matching 7 bases. Per germline, CDR1 SGHRS and CDR2 YFSETQ. The junction had 8 bases not matched to a gene; V was cut back by 6 bases and J by 2 bases. CDR3 length: 14 amino acids. Here the CDR3 reads CASKLQGSTYEQYF. The CDR3 bases are TGCGCCAGCAAACTACAGGGGTCCACCTACGAGCAGTACTTC.

J is TRBJ2-3 and V is TRBV6-2 or TRBV6-3; TRBD1 agrees at 7 bases. V gave up 2 bases and J gave up 1 base; unmatched junction bases: 3. CDR1 and CDR2 (germline): MNHEY, SVGEGT. This CDR3 region has 15 residues. The CDR3 DNA reads as TGTGCCAGCAGTTACCCCGACAGGGGCACAGATACGCAGTATTTT. It translates to CASSYPDRGTDTQYF.

This clonotype came up a few times. The rearrangement uses TRBV12-3 or TRBV12-4 and TRBJ1-2, with 8 bases lining up with TRBD1. The CDR3 is made up of 12 amino acids. With 5 bases clipped from V and 7 bases from J, the junction kept 3 bases outside the gene matches. CDR3 DNA sequence: TGTGCCAGCAGTCCGACAGGGGCTGGCTACACCTTC. Translating it yields CASSPTGAGYTF.

This sequence joins TRBV12-3 or TRBV12-4 and TRBJ2-2; perhaps TRBD2 as D (7 bases). This CDR3 region has 15 residues. Trimming stripped 6 bases from V and 5 bases from J, with 16 bases between. CDR3 nucleotide sequence: TGTGCCAGCAGCCGACGGGGGGCGGTTACCGGGGAGCTGTTTTTT. Its translation is CASSRRGAVTGELFF.

There are many counts of this clonotype. The chain has TRBV7-9 and TRBJ2-5; D is tentatively TRBD1 or TRBD2 (5 bases each). Per germline, CDR1 SEHNR and CDR2 FQNEAQ (reference sequence). V was cut by 5 bases and J by 7 bases, with 20 bases left in between. The CDR3 is made up of 15 amino acids. CDR3 coding DNA: TGTGCCAGCAGCGATCGGGGCGAATTGGAAGGGACCCAGTACTTC. It encodes CASSDRGELEGTQYF.

This clonotype was recorded a few times. This chain connects TRBV5-6 to TRBJ1-2; D gene uncertain. Germline CDR1 and CDR2: SGHDT and YYEEEE. V lost 0 bases and J lost 4, with 10 bases in between. This CDR3 has 14 residues. In nucleotides, the CDR3 is TGTGCCAGCAGCTTGGGGGTGGCATCCTATGGCTACACCTTC. As protein: CASSLGVASYGYTF.

The chain employs TRBV20-1 and TRBJ2-5; D perhaps matches TRBD1 (6 bases). V lost 5 bases and J 0 bases, leaving 10 bases between the germline ends. Germline loops: CDR1 DFQATT, CDR2 SNEGSKA (reference sequence). The CDR3 is 13 residues long. CDR3 protein: CSALQGNQETQYF. The DNA for the CDR3 is TGCAGTGCTCTACAGGGAAACCAAGAGACCCAGTACTTC.

This chain uses TRBV4-1 with TRBJ2-1, with D perhaps matching TRBD1 or TRBD2 (5 bases each). The V gene's germline CDR1 is MGHRA and CDR2 YSYEKL. The CDR3 runs 14 residues. V was clipped by 3 bases and J by 9 bases, with 15 bases between them. CDR3: CASSHIGTLAEQFF. In DNA, the CDR3 is TGCGCCAGCAGCCATATAGGGACCTTGGCTGAGCAGTTCTTC.